This is a list of T cell receptor beta chains from one sample in a study of T cells in Graves' hyperthyroidism and ophthalmopathy. Each CDR3 protein is one row after TCRdb ran MiXCR on the multiplex PCR reads. The sample carries 250,000 to 350,000 distinct CDR3 sequences, over 15% recorded once. Source material: blood. The receptors stem from a woman aged 60 to 75 with Graves' ophthalmopathy. Each CDR3 is given with its conserved first and last residue. Each record gives: J gene, clone size, D gene, CDR3 length, V gene, CDR3 protein, CDR3 DNA. The D gene is left open where the match is weak. Only some rows state a clone size, as once, few, many or a class for expanded clones.

>TRBJ1-4|many|.|15|TRBV4-3
CASSQEVNWGEKLFF
TGCGCCAGCAGCCAAGAGGTCAACTGGGGTGAAAAACTGTTTTTT
>TRBJ1-2|.|.|13|TRBV6-1
CASSLTRGLGYTF
TGTGCCAGCAGCCTCACGCGGGGGTTGGGCTACACCTTC
>TRBJ2-1|many|TRBD2|15|TRBV6-2/TRBV6-3
CASKAPGLGYNEQFF
TGTGCCAGCAAAGCACCGGGACTAGGCTACAATGAGCAGTTCTTC
>TRBJ1-1|many|.|13|TRBV3-1
CASSLREYTEAFF
TGTGCCAGCAGCTTAAGGGAATACACTGAAGCTTTCTTT
>TRBJ1-4|few|.|15|TRBV10-3
CAISESGGLNEKLFF
TGTGCCATCAGTGAGTCGGGGGGACTTAATGAAAAACTGTTTTTT
>TRBJ1-5|many|.|13|TRBV29-1
CSARENSNQPQHF
TGCAGCGCCCGGGAGAATAGCAATCAGCCCCAGCATTTT
>TRBJ1-6|few|.|13|TRBV6-1
CASSEMVNSPLHF
TGTGCCAGCAGTGAAATGGTGAATTCACCCCTCCACTTT
>TRBJ2-3|few|TRBD2|16|TRBV20-1
CSARMSSGGRTDTQYF
TGCAGTGCTAGGATGTCTAGCGGGGGCCGCACAGATACGCAGTATTTT
>TRBJ2-1|.|.|14|TRBV11-2
CASSSTRDLGEQFF
TGTGCCAGCAGCTCAACCCGGGACCTAGGTGAGCAGTTCTTC
>TRBJ2-1|.|.|16|TRBV20-1
CSARDRRGSSYNEQFF
TGCAGTGCTAGAGATCGTCGAGGGAGCTCCTACAATGAGCAGTTCTTC
>TRBJ2-3|many|TRBD2|15|TRBV20-1
CSAVTSGGSTDTQYF
TGCAGTGCCGTCACTAGCGGGGGGAGCACAGATACGCAGTATTTT
>TRBJ2-3|many|TRBD1|15|TRBV2
CASTRGQGSTDTQYF
TGTGCCAGCACCCGCGGACAGGGCAGCACAGATACGCAGTATTTT
>TRBJ2-1|.|.|13|TRBV18
CATVSTRHGEQFF
TGTGCCACCGTGAGCACCCGCCATGGCGAGCAGTTCTTC
>TRBJ2-5|many|TRBD2|14|TRBV6-1
CASSYSLAGATQYF
TGTGCCAGCAGTTATTCTCTAGCGGGGGCGACCCAGTACTTC
>TRBJ2-7|few|.|11|TRBV6-2/TRBV6-3
CASSVGYEQYF
TGTGCCAGCAGTGTGGGCTACGAGCAGTACTTC
>TRBJ1-2|few|.|16|TRBV5-6
CASSSDNGLRAYGYTF
TGTGCCAGCAGCTCTGACAACGGGCTAAGGGCCTATGGCTACACCTTC
>TRBJ2-7|many|TRBD1|15|TRBV12-3/TRBV12-4
CASSPGGQGIYEQYF
TGTGCCAGCAGTCCCGGGGGACAGGGGATTTACGAGCAGTACTTC
>TRBJ1-2|.|.|13|TRBV11-3
CASSSPLENGYTF
TGTGCCAGCAGCTCCCCGTTGGAAAATGGCTACACCTTC
>TRBJ1-5|.|.|13|TRBV5-1
CASSLDQNQPQHF
TGCGCCAGCAGCTTGGATCAGAATCAGCCCCAGCATTTT
>TRBJ2-2|.|.|14|TRBV5-5
CASSTDPNAGELFF
TGTGCCAGCAGCACTGACCCAAACGCCGGGGAGCTGTTTTTT
>TRBJ2-2|few|.|15|TRBV4-2
CASSQDLQGGGELFF
TGTGCCAGCAGCCAAGATCTTCAGGGGGGCGGGGAGCTGTTTTTT
>TRBJ1-3|many|TRBD1|16|TRBV7-2
CASSSGQQSSGNTIYF
TGTGCCAGCAGCTCGGGACAGCAGAGCTCTGGAAACACCATATATTTT
>TRBJ2-5|few|.|15|TRBV7-7
CASATGGASQETQYF
TGTGCTAGCGCCACCGGCGGGGCTAGTCAAGAGACCCAGTACTTC
>TRBJ1-1|many|.|12|TRBV29-1
CSVVRGNTEAFF
TGCAGCGTTGTGAGGGGGAACACTGAAGCTTTCTTT
>TRBJ2-1|once|.|14|TRBV5-6
CTSSPGHAGGEQFF
TGTACCAGCAGCCCAGGACATGCGGGTGGTGAGCAGTTCTTC
>TRBJ2-3|many|.|15|TRBV6-2/TRBV6-3
CASSYSHRDTDTQYF
TGTGCCAGCAGTTACTCGCACAGGGACACAGATACGCAGTATTTT
>TRBJ2-6|.|.|17|TRBV9
CASSPHPGGSGANVLTF
TGTGCCAGCAGCCCTCACCCCGGGGGCTCTGGGGCCAACGTCCTGACTTTC
>TRBJ2-4|many|TRBD1|16|TRBV28
CASSSQGAKDKNIQYF
TGTGCCAGCAGTTCGCAGGGGGCAAAGGACAAAAACATTCAGTACTTC
>TRBJ2-2|few|TRBD2|15|TRBV5-1
CASTRGGSNTGELFF
TGCGCCAGCACCCGGGGGGGCAGCAACACCGGGGAGCTGTTTTTT
>TRBJ2-3|many|TRBD1|15|TRBV7-9
CASSSQTDRTDTQYF
TGTGCCAGCAGCTCTCAAACGGACAGGACAGATACGCAGTATTTT
>TRBJ2-1|many|TRBD1|14|TRBV24-1
CATSRQGSVNEQFF
TGTGCCACCAGTAGACAGGGGTCGGTAAATGAGCAGTTCTTC
>TRBJ2-7|few|TRBD1|14|TRBV7-9
CASSPPRGLDEQYF
TGTGCCAGCAGCCCCCCGAGGGGGCTGGACGAGCAGTACTTC
>TRBJ2-7|many|TRBD2|11|TRBV5-8
CAWGLVYEQYF
TGTGCCTGGGGACTAGTCTACGAGCAGTACTTC
>TRBJ1-2|.|TRBD1|17|TRBV27
CASSLAGTGTANYGYTF
TGTGCCAGCAGTCTAGCCGGGACAGGGACGGCTAACTATGGCTACACCTTC
>TRBJ1-6|few|.|15|TRBV9
CASSVNYGVRSPLHF
TGTGCCAGCAGCGTAAACTACGGGGTGCGGTCACCCCTCCACTTT
>TRBJ2-7|many|.|14|TRBV11-1
CASSLVGTPYEQYF
TGTGCCAGCAGCTTAGTTGGGACACCCTACGAGCAGTACTTC
>TRBJ1-2|few|TRBD1|14|TRBV28
CASRNGQGHYGYTF
TGTGCCAGCAGGAATGGACAGGGCCACTATGGCTACACCTTC
>TRBJ2-7|many|.|11|TRBV20-1
CSARSGLGQYF
TGCAGTGCTAGGTCTGGGCTAGGGCAGTACTTC
>TRBJ2-7|.|.|14|TRBV6-1
CASSPSGAKYEQYF
TGTGCCAGCAGCCCCTCCGGGGCCAAATACGAGCAGTACTTC
>TRBJ2-1|.|.|17|TRBV7-8
CASSPGLLGPLYNEQFF
TGTGCCAGCAGCCCTGGCCTCCTTGGCCCCCTCTACAATGAGCAGTTCTTC
>TRBJ2-3|.|.|13|TRBV20-1
CSASRGTTDTQYF
TGCAGTGCCTCCCGCGGGACCACAGATACGCAGTATTTT
>TRBJ2-2|many|TRBD1|15|TRBV19
CASRDRGRGGGELFF
TGTGCCAGCAGGGACAGGGGGCGCGGTGGCGGGGAGCTGTTTTTT
>TRBJ1-5|many|.|13|TRBV18
CASSLGGAQPQHF
TGTGCCAGCTCCTTGGGGGGCGCACAGCCCCAGCATTTT
>TRBJ1-1|many|TRBD1|15|TRBV18
CASSPQGARNTEAFF
TGTGCCAGCTCACCCCAGGGGGCGCGGAACACTGAAGCTTTCTTT
>TRBJ1-2|few|TRBD1|15|TRBV4-1
CASSQSGQGDYGYTF
TGCGCCAGCAGCCAATCGGGACAGGGGGACTATGGCTACACCTTC